This T cell receptor (beta chain) is drawn from a study of blood T cell repertoires in COVID-19. Assay: immunoSEQ multiplex PCR; the TCRdb copy retains only in-frame clones and omits some. Found here are about 180,000 clones, about 81% of them singletons; the top ten hold 12%. This clone appeared a single time. This CDR3 is 15 amino acids long. Germline CDR1 MNHEY, CDR2 SVGEGT. Trimming took 2 bases from V and 7 from J; bases not matched to a gene: 7. The sequencing sample was made of peripheral blood. This chain connects TRBV6-2 or TRBV6-3 to TRBJ1-2; 10 nucleotides agree with TRBD1. The receptor was derived from a woman aged 80 or over with COVID-19, enrolled during active disease. This chain's CDR3 is CASSYTGTGVGGYTF. CDR3 in DNA: TGTGCCAGCAGTTACACCGGGACAGGGGTTGGTGGCTACACCTTC.